The clone carrying this T cell receptor beta chain was detected only a few times. Germline V lookup: CDR1 SGHRS, CDR2 YFSETQ. With 4 bases removed from V and 3 bases from J, the gap between germline ends came to 13 bases. This CDR3 is 14 amino acids long. This entry belongs to a study of T cell repertoires in cytomegalovirus infection. TCRdb reanalysed the reads using MiXCR and keeps one entry per CDR3 protein. The data show hundreds of thousands of distinct CDR3 sequences, 15% to 20% seen once. This TCR came from a human donor in good health (CMV status not recorded). Some clones in this sample may be carry-over from other donors' samples. Input material: PBMCs. The V call is TRBV5-1, the J call TRBJ1-1; D uncertain. The chain's CDR3 is CASSLGSLDTEAFF. Written as DNA, the CDR3 is TGCGCCAGCAGCCTCGGGAGTTTGGACACTGAAGCTTTCTTT.